The TCR beta chain under discussion was sequenced for a study of shared clonotypes between healthy human individuals (dated by TCRdb to the early 2020s). As for the study more broadly: The cohort included three men and a couple of women between 18 and 49 years of age. To increase sequencing depth and limit assay-specific biases, TCR repertoire library preparation and sequencing were carried out by different laboratories using diverse techniques. The study deeply sequenced blood TCR repertoires of roughly five healthy adults to estimate repertoire size and the extent of clonotype sharing between individuals. Each donor's leukapheresis produced roughly between roughly 0.94 and 9.5 billion PBMCs.

A note on this clone: This clone's antigen is unknown. No base quality information exists; no much larger clone differs at one position.

Donors were healthy HIV-negative adults with no recently reported acute infections or vaccinations. Every donor was a Caucasian adult residing in Nashville, Tennessee, USA. In the unsorted samples, roughly 90 million PBMCs were counted, and genomic DNA was extracted using the QIAamp DNA Blood Mini kit. Blood was obtained by leukapheresis, after which PBMCs were separated by Ficoll-Histopaque density gradient centrifugation and cryopreserved in liquid nitrogen vapor phase. Using the deep immunoSEQ assay, TCR CDR3 regions were amplified from genomic DNA by multiplex PCR. For each cell subset, the extracted genomic DNA was distributed evenly across all wells of several immunoSEQ 96-well plates, and each plate served as one replicate. For unsorted PBMC, around 310 ng of genomic DNA, equivalent to about 32,000 T cell genomes, went into each replicate PCR. Unsorted PBMC genomic DNA was sequenced across ten immunoSEQ deep assay plates. The purified libraries were quantified using a Qubit 3.0 fluorometer, sized with a Bioanalyzer 2100, and then quantified again using the KAPA Library Quantification kit. A separate single-read 150-cycle Illumina NextSeq 550 flow cell was used to sequence each immunoSEQ 96-well plate. From the authors' description of their analysis: Because the immunoSEQ output held only junctional sequences and lacked quality scores, the filtering could not match the filtering applied to full-length reads. Sequences were annotated with PyIR, a Python wrapper for IgBLAST v1.9, using IMGT germline references to assign V/J genes and CDR3. Reads with weak V/J assignments (E-value above 1e-6), missing CDR3, stop codons, out-of-frame junctions, or ambiguous translated residues were removed. V3J clonotypes were defined by identical inferred V gene, J gene, and CDR3 amino acid sequence. The percentage overlap between two repertoires was calculated by dividing the number of shared unique clonotypes by the size of the smaller repertoire. Repertoire richness was assessed with RTK rarefaction, the Chao1 estimator, and Recon v2.1 estimates of unobserved clonotypes. TCRdb carries this immuneACCESS record with in-frame sequences only. Its versions omit some clonotypes, under half of them owing to an unresolved V gene in the studies checked, with the rest unexplained. V, J and clone size are those of that table, while D and trimming were read from the DNA. This sample has about half a million clones in its table, and roughly 80% of those were observed once. 9.5% to 15% of the sample is in the top ten clones.

General conclusions and limits of the study: Based on pairwise subsampling, the degree of clonotype sharing among donors was expected to be affected by sequencing depth. Sampling was limited to blood, and TCR repertoires in tissue likely differ from TCR repertoires in blood. Because the study included a small number of donors, the genetic and exposure-history diversity represented was limited.

The cysteine opens and the phenylalanine closes a CDR3 of 12 amino acids. The kept DNA is CDR3 alone, 36 bases in frame from the first base. Based on the germline V gene, the CDR1 and CDR2 sequences are WSHSY and SAAADI. The V end gives up 3 bases and the J end 9 bases, leaving 5 bases in the junction not matched to a gene. This chain joins TRBV10-2 to TRBJ2-7, with 7 middle bases fitting TRBD2. Sequenced: PBMCs. The TCR was taken from a middle-aged woman in good health. Some clones in this sample may be carry-over from other donors' samples. This receptor has the CDR3 CASSEGGRGQYF. The nucleotide sequence reads as follows: TGCGCCAGCAGTGAAGGAGGGAGGGGGCAGTACTTC.